At least ten counts were recorded for the clone carrying this T cell receptor (beta chain). It was patients with CD8+CD57+ cell expansion by flow cytometry who were chosen for sequencing. This CDR3 region has 16 residues. Trimming took 2 bases from V and 8 from J; bases not matched to a gene: 15. CDR1 and CDR2 from the germline V gene are SGHDT and YYEEEE. Using genomic DNA as the template, TCR beta VDJ and CDR3 profiling was carried out. TCRdb itself ran the reads through MiXCR, one entry per CDR3 protein. The sample carries some 200,000 distinct CDR3 sequences, about half recorded once. This record belongs to a study of CD8+CD57+ T cells in acquired aplastic anemia.

The specimen sequenced was sorted CD4+, CD8+, or CD8+CD57+ T cells (not recorded which) from PBMCs. This sequence originates from a human donor with aplastic anemia. The chain combines TRBV5-6 with TRBJ1-2; TRBD1 agrees at 7 bases. Written as DNA, the CDR3 is TGTGCCAGCAGCTTCCGACAGGGAGGTAGGCTATCGGGCTACACCTTC. This translates into CASSFRQGGRLSGYTF. Full variable domain (missing parts from reference TRBV5-6 and TRBJ1-2): DAGVTQSPTHLIKTRGQQVTLRCSPKSGHDTVSWYQQALGQGPQFIFQYYEEEERQRGNFPDRFSGHQFPNYSSELNVNALLLGDSALYLCASSFRQGGRLSGYTFGSGTRLTVV.